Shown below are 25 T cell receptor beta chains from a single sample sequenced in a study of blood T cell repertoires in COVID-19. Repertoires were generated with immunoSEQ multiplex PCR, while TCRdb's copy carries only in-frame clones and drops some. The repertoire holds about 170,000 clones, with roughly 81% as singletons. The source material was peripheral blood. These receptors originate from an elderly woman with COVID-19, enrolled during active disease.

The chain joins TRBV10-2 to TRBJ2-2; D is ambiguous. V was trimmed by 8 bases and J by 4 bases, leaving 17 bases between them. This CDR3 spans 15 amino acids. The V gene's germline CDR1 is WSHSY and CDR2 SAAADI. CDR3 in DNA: TGCGCCAGCCGCAGTTCAACCCCCTTCACCGGGGAGCTGTTTTTT. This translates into CASRSSTPFTGELFF.

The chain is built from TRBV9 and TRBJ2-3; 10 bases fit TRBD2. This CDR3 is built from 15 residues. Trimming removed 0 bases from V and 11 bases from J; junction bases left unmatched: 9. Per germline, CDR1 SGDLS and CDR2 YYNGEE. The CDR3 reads CASSVVESGGAGQYF. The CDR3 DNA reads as TGTGCCAGCAGCGTAGTGGAGAGCGGGGGGGCCGGGCAGTATTTT.

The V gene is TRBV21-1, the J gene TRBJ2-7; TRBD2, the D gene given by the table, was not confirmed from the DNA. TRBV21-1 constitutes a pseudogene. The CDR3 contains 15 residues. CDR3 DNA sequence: TGTGCCAGCAGCAAAGGGAGGCATCGTGACTACGAGCAGTACTTC. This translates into CASSKGRHRDYEQYF.

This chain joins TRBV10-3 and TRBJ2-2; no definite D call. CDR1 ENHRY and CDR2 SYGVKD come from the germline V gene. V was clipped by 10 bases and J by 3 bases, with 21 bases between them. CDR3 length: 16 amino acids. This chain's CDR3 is CATLAIGPWDTGELFF. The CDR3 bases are TGTGCCACCCTGGCTATTGGGCCGTGGGACACCGGGGAGCTGTTTTTT.

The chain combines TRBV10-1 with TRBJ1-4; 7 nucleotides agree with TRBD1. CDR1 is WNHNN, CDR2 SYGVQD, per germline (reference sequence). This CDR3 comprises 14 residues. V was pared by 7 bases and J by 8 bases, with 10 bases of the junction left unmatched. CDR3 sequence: CASIFRGAREKLFF. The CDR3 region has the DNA TGCGCCAGCATATTCAGGGGGGCACGGGAAAAACTGTTTTTT.

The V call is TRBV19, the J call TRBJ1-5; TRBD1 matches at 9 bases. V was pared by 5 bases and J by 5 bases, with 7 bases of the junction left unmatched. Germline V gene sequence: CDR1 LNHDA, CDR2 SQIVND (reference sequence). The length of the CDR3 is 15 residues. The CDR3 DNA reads TGTGCCAGTAGTGCCACAGGGGGCACTTATCAGCCCCAGCATTTT. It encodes CASSATGGTYQPQHF.

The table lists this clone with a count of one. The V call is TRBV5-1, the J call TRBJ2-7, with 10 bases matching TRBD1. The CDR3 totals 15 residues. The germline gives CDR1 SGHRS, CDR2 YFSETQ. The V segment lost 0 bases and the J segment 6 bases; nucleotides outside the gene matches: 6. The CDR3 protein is CASSLGGQGLGEQYF. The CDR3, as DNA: TGCGCCAGCAGCTTGGGGGGACAGGGGTTGGGCGAGCAGTACTTC. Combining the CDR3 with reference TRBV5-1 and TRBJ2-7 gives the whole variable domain KAGVTQTPRYLIKTRGQQVTLSCSPISGHRSVSWYQQTPGQGLQFLFEYFSETQRNKGNFPGRFSGRQFSNSRSEMNVSTLELGDSALYLCASSLGGQGLGEQYFGPGTRLTVT.

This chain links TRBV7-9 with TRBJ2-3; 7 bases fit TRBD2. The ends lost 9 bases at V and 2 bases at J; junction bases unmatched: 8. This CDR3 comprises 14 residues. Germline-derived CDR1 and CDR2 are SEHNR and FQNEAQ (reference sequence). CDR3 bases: TGTGCCAGTAGACCGGGACTACCCACAGATACGCAGTATTTT. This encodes CASRPGLPTDTQYF.

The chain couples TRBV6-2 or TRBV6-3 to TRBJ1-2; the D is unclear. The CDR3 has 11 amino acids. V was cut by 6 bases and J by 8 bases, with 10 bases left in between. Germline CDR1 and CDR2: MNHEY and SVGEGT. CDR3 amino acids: CASSPRGGYTF. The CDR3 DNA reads TGTGCCAGCAGCCCCCGAGGGGGCTACACCTTC.

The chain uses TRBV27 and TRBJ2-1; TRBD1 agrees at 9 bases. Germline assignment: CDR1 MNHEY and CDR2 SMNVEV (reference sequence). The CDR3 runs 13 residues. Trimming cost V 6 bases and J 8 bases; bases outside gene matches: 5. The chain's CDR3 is CASSPRTGDEQFF. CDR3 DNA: TGTGCCAGCAGCCCTAGGACAGGGGATGAGCAGTTCTTC.

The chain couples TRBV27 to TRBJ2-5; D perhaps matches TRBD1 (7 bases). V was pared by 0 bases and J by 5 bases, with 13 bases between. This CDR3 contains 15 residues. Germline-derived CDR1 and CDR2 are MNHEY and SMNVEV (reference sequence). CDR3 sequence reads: CASSLSIQGRETQYF. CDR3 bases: TGTGCCAGCAGTTTATCGATACAGGGGAGGGAGACCCAGTACTTC.

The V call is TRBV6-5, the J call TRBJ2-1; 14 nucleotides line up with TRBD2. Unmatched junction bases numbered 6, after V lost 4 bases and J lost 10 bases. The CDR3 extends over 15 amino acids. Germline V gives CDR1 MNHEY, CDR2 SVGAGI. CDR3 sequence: CASSLGLAGGGEQFF. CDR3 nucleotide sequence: TGTGCCAGCAGTTTAGGACTAGCGGGGGGTGGCGAGCAGTTCTTC.

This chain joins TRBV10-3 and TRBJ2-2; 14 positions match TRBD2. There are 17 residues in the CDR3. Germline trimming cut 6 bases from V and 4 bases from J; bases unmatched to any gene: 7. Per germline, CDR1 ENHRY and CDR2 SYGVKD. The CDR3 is CAIRGLAGAGSTGELFF. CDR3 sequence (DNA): TGTGCCATCAGGGGACTAGCGGGAGCAGGTAGCACCGGGGAGCTGTTTTTT.

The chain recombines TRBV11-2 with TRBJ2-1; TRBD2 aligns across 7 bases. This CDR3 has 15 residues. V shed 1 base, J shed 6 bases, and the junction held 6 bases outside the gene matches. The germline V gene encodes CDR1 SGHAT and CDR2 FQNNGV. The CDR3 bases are TGTGCCAGCAGCTTAGCCAGCGGGGCCCCCAATGAGCAGTTCTTC. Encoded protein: CASSLASGAPNEQFF.

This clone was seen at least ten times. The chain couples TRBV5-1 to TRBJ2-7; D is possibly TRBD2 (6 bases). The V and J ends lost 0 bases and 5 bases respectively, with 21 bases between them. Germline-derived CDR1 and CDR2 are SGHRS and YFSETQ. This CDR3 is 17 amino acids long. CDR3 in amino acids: CASSLAGVILTLHEQYF. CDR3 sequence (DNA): TGCGCCAGCAGCTTGGCGGGGGTTATCCTCACCCTCCACGAGCAGTACTTC.

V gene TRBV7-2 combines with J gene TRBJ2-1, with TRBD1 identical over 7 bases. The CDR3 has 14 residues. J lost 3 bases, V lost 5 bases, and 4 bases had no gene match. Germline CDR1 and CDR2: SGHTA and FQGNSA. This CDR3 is CASSPRGSYNEQFF. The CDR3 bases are TGTGCCAGCAGCCCCAGGGGGAGCTACAATGAGCAGTTCTTC.

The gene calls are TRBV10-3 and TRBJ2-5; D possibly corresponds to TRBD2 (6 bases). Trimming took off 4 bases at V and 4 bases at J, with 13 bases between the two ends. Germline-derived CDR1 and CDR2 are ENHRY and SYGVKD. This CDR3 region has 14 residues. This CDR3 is CAISVVGGTETQYF. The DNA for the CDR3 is TGTGCCATCAGTGTCGTTGGAGGGACAGAGACCCAGTACTTC.

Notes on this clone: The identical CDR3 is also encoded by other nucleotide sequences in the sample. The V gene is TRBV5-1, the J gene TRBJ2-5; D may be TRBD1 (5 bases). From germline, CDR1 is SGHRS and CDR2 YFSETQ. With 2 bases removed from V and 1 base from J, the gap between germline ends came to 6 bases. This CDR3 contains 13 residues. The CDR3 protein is CASSFQGQETQYF. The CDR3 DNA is TGCGCCAGCAGCTTCCAGGGCCAAGAGACCCAGTACTTC.

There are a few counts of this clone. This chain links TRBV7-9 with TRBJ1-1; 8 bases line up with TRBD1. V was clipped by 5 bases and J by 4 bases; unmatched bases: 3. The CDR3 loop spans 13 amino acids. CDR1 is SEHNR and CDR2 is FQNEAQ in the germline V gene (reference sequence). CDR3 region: CASSPTGGTEAFF. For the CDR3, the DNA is TGTGCCAGCAGCCCTACAGGGGGCACTGAAGCTTTCTTT.

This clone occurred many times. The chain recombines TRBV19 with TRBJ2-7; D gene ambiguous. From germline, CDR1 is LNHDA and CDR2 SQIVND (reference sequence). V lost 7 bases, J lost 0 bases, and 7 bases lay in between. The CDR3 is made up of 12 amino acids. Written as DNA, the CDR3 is TGTGCCAGTATGTCAAACTCCTACGAGCAGTACTTC. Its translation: CASMSNSYEQYF.

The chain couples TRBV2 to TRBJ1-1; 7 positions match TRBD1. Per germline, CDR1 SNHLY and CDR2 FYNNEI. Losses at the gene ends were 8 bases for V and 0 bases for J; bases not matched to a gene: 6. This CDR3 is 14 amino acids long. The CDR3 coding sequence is TGTGCCAGCCGCAGACAGGGCATGAACACTGAAGCTTTCTTT. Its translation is CASRRQGMNTEAFF.

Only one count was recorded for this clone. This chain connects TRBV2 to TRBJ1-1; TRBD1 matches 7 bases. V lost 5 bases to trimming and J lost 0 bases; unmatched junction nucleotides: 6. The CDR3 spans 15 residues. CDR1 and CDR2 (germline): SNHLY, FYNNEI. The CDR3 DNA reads TGTGCCAGCAGTTGGGACAGACCCATGAACACTGAAGCTTTCTTT. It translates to CASSWDRPMNTEAFF.

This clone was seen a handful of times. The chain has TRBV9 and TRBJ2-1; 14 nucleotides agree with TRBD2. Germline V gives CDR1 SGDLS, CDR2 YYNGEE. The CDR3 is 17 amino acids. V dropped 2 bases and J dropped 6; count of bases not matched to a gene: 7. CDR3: CASSVPTSGGAGNEQFF. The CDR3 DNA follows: TGTGCCAGCAGCGTTCCGACTAGCGGGGGGGCTGGCAATGAGCAGTTCTTC.

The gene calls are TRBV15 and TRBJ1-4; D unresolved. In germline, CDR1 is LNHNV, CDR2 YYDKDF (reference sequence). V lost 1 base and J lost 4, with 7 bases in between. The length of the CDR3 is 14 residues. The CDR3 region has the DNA TGTGCCACCAGCAGAGTGGGAGGTAATGAAAAACTGTTTTTT. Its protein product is CATSRVGGNEKLFF.

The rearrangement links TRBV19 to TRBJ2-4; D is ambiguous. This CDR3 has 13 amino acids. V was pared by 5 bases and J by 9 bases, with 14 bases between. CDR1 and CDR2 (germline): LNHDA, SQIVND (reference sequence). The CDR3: CASSGTVVGIQYF. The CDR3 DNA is TGTGCCAGTAGTGGCACAGTTGTCGGCATTCAGTACTTC.